The clone carrying this TCR beta chain appeared many times. Its antigen is undetermined. CDR1 and CDR2 from the germline V gene are SGHAT and FQNNGV. The V and J ends lost 5 bases and 2 bases respectively, with 7 bases between them. There are 12 residues in the CDR3. This sample's TCRbeta library carried unique molecular identifier barcodes. TCRdb re-called the PCR reads with MiXCR, one entry per CDR3 protein. Here the sample spans 200,000 to 300,000 distinct CDR3 sequences, roughly 8.2% being singletons. The sample comes from a study of T-cell reconstitution after alpha-beta-depleted transplantation in children. Study-level findings and limits: It was reported that alpha-beta T cells came from several hundred expanded graft clones (about two months after transplant).

This specimen was PBMCs, mostly from graft donor cells, taken 180 days after TCRalphabeta/CD19-depleted stem cell transplant. The sequence was obtained from a male patient aged 10-17 years who had a stem cell transplant for acute lymphoblastic leukemia, so the T cells may come from the graft donor. The chain recombines TRBV11-2 with TRBJ2-7; no definite D call. The CDR3, as DNA: TGTGCCAGCAGCCACTGGACCTACGAGCAGTACTTC. Residues: CASSHWTYEQYF.